There are a few counts of the clone carrying this TCR beta chain. Trimming cost V 4 bases and J 6 bases, with 13 bases left between them. In germline, CDR1 is WNHNN, CDR2 SYGVQD (reference sequence). The CDR3 runs to 13 residues. This entry belongs to a study of blood T cell repertoires in COVID-19. Across the whole study: Researchers got acute and convalescent COVID-19 samples from the United States, Italy and Spain.

Data came from immunoSEQ multiplex PCR; TCRdb stores just in-frame clones and leaves some out. The top ten hold around 19% of the sample, which has under 130,000 clones, 65% to 80% seen once. Sequences were obtained from peripheral blood. This sequence was found in a woman in her 70s with acute or convalescent COVID-19. The rearrangement joins TRBV10-1 to TRBJ2-7, with D hard to call. The CDR3 region has the DNA TGCGCCAGCAGTGCCTCCTCGGGTTTCGAGCAGTACTTC. This codes for CASSASSGFEQYF.